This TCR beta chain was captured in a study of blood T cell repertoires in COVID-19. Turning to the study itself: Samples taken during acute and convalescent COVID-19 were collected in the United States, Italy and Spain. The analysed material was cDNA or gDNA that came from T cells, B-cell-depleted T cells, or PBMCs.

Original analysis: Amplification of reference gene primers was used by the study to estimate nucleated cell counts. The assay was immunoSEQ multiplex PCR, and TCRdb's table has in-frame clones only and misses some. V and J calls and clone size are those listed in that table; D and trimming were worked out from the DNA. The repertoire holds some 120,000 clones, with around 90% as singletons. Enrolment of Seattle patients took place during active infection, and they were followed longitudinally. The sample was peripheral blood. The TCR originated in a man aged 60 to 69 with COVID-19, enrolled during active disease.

The CDR3 spells CASSVVGDYGYTF. The CDR3 bases are TGTGCCAGCAGCGTAGTGGGAGACTATGGCTACACCTTC. The chain uses TRBV9 and TRBJ1-2, with no clear D. Germline CDR1 is SGDLS and CDR2 is YYNGEE. Trimming removed 0 bases from V and 3 bases from J, with 6 bases in between. The CDR3 spans 13 residues.